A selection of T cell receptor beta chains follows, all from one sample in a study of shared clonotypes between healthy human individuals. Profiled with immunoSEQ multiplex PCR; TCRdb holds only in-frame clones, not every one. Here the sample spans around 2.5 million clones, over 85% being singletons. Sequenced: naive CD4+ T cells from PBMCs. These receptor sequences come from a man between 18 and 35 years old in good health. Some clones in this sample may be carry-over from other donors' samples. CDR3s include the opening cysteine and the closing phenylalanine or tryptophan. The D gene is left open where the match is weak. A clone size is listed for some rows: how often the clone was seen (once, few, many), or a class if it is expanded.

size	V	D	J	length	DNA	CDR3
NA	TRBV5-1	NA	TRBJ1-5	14	TGCGCCAGCAGCTTGCTAGGGGGAGATCAGCCCCAGCATTTT	CASSLLGGDQPQHF
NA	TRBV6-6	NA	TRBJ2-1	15	TGTGCCAGCAGAATATCAGGGGGGTACTACAATGAGCAGTTCTTC	CASRISGGYYNEQFF
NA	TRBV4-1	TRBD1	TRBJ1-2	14	TGCGCCAGCAGACTTCCGGGACAGCTATATGGCTACACCTTC	CASRLPGQLYGYTF
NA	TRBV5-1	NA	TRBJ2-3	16	TGCGCCAGCAGCTTGGCCCCAGGGCGAGGCACAGATACGCAGTATTTT	CASSLAPGRGTDTQYF
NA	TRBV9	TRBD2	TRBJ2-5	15	TGTGCCAGCAGCGTAGCCAGCGGGAGATCGGAGACCCAGTACTTC	CASSVASGRSETQYF
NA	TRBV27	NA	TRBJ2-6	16	TGTGCCAGCAGTCCGCGTGCCCCGGGGGTGGCCAACGTCCTGACTTTC	CASSPRAPGVANVLTF
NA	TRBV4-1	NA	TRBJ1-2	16	TGCGCCAGCAGCCAACCCCGCAGAGGTTCTAGGGGCGGCTACACCTTC	CASSQPRRGSRGGYTF
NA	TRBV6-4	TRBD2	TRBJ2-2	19	TGTGCCAGCAGTGACTCGGGTCTGGGAGCGGGAGTAAACACCGGGGAGCTGTTTTTT	CASSDSGLGAGVNTGELFF
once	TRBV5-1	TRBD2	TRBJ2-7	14	TGCGCCAGCAGCTTCCTAGCGGGAAACTACGAGCAGTACTTC	CASSFLAGNYEQYF
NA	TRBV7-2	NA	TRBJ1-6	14	TGTGCCAGCACCCTAGGGACGGGGGGTTCACCCCTCCACTTT	CASTLGTGGSPLHF
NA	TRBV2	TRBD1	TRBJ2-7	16	TGTGCCAGCAAGCTGGACTTGGTAGGGGGCCCCTACGAGCAGTACTTC	CASKLDLVGGPYEQYF
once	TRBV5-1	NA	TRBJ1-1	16	TGCGCCAGCAGCCGCCTGGGGGGGGCCGTGAACACTGAAGCTTTCTTT	CASSRLGGAVNTEAFF
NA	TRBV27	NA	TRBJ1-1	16	TGTGCCAGCAGTTTATTGTATGGGAGGGAGAACACTGAAGCTTTCTTT	CASSLLYGRENTEAFF
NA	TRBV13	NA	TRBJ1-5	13	TGTGCCAGCAGCTTAGGGAACAATCAGCCCCAGCATTTT	CASSLGNNQPQHF
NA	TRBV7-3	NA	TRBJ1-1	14	TGTGCCAGCAGCCCGATTGTTAGGAGGACTGAAGCTTTCTTT	CASSPIVRRTEAFF
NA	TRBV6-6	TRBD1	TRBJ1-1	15	TGTGCCAGCAGTCCCCCCCGGGACAGGGGCGCTGAAGCTTTCTTT	CASSPPRDRGAEAFF
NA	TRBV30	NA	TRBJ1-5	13	TGTGCCTGGAGTTCGGGGGGAACACAGCCCCAGCATTTT	CAWSSGGTQPQHF
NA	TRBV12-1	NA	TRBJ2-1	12	TGTGCCAGCATCCTCATGGTCAATGAGCAGTTCTTC	CASILMVNEQFF
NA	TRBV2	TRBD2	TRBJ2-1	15	TGTGCCAGCAGTCCACTAGCGGGAGGGTATAATGAGCAGTTCTTC	CASSPLAGGYNEQFF
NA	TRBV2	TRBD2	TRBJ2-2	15	TGTGCCAGCAGACTGACTAGCGGACACACCGGGGAGCTGTTTTTT	CASRLTSGHTGELFF
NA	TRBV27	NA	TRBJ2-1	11	TGTGCCAGCAGTTACCACCCACCCGGGTTCTTC	CASSYHPPGFF
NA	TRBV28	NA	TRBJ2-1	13	TGTGCCAGCAGTTTAACGGACCTCAATGAGCAGTTCTTC	CASSLTDLNEQFF
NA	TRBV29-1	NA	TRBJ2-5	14	TGCAGCGTTGCCCGGCAGGGGGAGGGGGAGACCCAGTACTTC	CSVARQGEGETQYF
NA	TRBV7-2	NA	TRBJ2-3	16	TGTGCCAGCAGCTTAGGGGACAATGCGGTCACAGATACGCAGTATTTT	CASSLGDNAVTDTQYF
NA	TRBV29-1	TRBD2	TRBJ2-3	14	TGCAGCGCCACTAGCGGCACTAGCACAGATACGCAGTATTTT	CSATSGTSTDTQYF
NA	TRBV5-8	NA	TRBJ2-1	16	TGTGCCAGCAGCTCCGAGTCAGGGGTCCGCTCGAGTGAGCAGTTCTTC	CASSSESGVRSSEQFF
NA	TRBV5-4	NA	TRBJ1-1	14	TGTGCCAGCAGACCTACAGCGACCTACACTGAAGCTTTCTTT	CASRPTATYTEAFF
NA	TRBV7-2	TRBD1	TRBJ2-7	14	TGTGCCAGCAGCACGGACAGGGGGTCCTACGAGCAGTACTTC	CASSTDRGSYEQYF
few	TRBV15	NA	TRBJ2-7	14	TGTGCCACCAGCAGAGGACAGATCTCCTACGAGCAGTACTTC	CATSRGQISYEQYF
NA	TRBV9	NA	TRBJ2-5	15	TGTGCCAGCAGCGTAGTATCGGGGGCGGGAGAGACCCAGTACTTC	CASSVVSGAGETQYF
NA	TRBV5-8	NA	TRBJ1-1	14	TGTGCCAGCAGCTTTCAGGGGATGGACACTGAAGCTTTCTTT	CASSFQGMDTEAFF
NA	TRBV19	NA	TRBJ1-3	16	TGTGCCAGTAGTGGGATCCGGGTCAGAGGTGGAAACACCATATATTTT	CASSGIRVRGGNTIYF
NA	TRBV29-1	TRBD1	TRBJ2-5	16	TGCAGCGCCGGGCCCGGCTGGACAGGGGTCGATGAGACCCAGTACTTC	CSAGPGWTGVDETQYF
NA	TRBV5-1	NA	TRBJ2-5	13	TGCGCCAGCAGTCCCCCCGAATCGGAGACCCAGTACTTC	CASSPPESETQYF
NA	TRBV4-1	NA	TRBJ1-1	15	TGCGCCAGCAGCCAAATACAGGGTCAGAACACTGAAGCTTTCTTT	CASSQIQGQNTEAFF
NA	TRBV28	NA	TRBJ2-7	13	TGTGCCAGCAGTGGGGGATCCCACTACGAGCAGTACTTC	CASSGGSHYEQYF
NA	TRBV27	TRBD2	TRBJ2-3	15	TGTGCCAGCAGTTTTTTAGCGGGGGGGCGGGATACGCAGTATTTT	CASSFLAGGRDTQYF
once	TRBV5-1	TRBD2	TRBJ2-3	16	TGCGCCAGCAGCTTGGCCGGTAGCGGGTTCACAGATACGCAGTATTTT	CASSLAGSGFTDTQYF